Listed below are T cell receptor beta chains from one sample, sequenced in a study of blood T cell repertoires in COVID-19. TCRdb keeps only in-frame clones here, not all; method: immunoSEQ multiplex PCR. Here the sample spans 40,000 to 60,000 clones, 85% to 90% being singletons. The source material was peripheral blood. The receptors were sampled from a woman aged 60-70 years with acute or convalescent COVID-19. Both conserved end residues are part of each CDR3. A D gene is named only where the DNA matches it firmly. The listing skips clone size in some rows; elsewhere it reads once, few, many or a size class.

CDR3aa: CASSLDGTGTSGNTIYF
CDR3nt: TGCGCCAGCAGCTTGGATGGGACAGGGACCTCTGGAAACACCATATATTTT
abundance: NA
j_gene: TRBJ1-3
v_gene: TRBV5-1
d_gene: TRBD1

CDR3aa: CASSPKGLAKNIQYF
CDR3nt: TGTGCCAGCAGCCCTAAGGGACTAGCCAAAAACATTCAGTACTTC
abundance: once
j_gene: TRBJ2-4
v_gene: TRBV3-1/TRBV3-2
d_gene: NA

CDR3aa: CASSYSRIYNEQFF
CDR3nt: TGTGCCAGCAGTTACTCGAGGATCTACAATGAGCAGTTCTTC
abundance: few
j_gene: TRBJ2-1
v_gene: TRBV6-5
d_gene: NA

CDR3aa: CASSMGASTGELFF
CDR3nt: TGTGCCAGTAGTATGGGGGCGAGCACCGGGGAGCTGTTTTTT
abundance: NA
j_gene: TRBJ2-2
v_gene: TRBV19
d_gene: NA

CDR3aa: CSVASVADTGELFF
CDR3nt: TGCAGCGTTGCCTCAGTAGCGGACACCGGGGAGCTGTTTTTT
abundance: NA
j_gene: TRBJ2-2
v_gene: TRBV29-1
d_gene: NA

CDR3aa: CASSESLGSGNQPQHF
CDR3nt: TGCGCCAGCAGTGAGTCGTTGGGGAGTGGCAATCAGCCCCAGCATTTT
abundance: NA
j_gene: TRBJ1-5
v_gene: TRBV10-2
d_gene: NA

CDR3aa: CASTWGGRSGANVLTF
CDR3nt: TGTGCCAGCACCTGGGGGGGCCGGTCTGGGGCCAACGTCCTGACTTTC
abundance: NA
j_gene: TRBJ2-6
v_gene: TRBV2
d_gene: NA

CDR3aa: CASSFSREQYF
CDR3nt: TGTGCCAGCAGCTTCAGTCGTGAGCAGTACTTC
abundance: once
j_gene: TRBJ2-7
v_gene: TRBV7-2
d_gene: NA

CDR3aa: CASSIKASGRLREQFF
CDR3nt: TGTGCCAGTAGTATCAAAGCTAGCGGGAGGTTGCGTGAGCAGTTCTTC
abundance: NA
j_gene: TRBJ2-1
v_gene: TRBV19
d_gene: TRBD2

CDR3aa: CASSGVADTQYF
CDR3nt: TGTGCCAGCAGTGGCGTCGCAGATACGCAGTATTTT
abundance: NA
j_gene: TRBJ2-3
v_gene: TRBV2
d_gene: NA